This section outlines one TCR beta chain sequence together with its context. Its antigen remains unknown. The data were taken from a study of T cell responses to AZD1222 COVID-19 vaccine. Study-wide results and caveats: Repertoires were collected only later (after the peak T cell response had occurred). Donors skewed white British and female; clonal diversity was possibly underestimated. The study reported that nearly half of spike-specific TCRs target unmutated variant regions.

Doses given second, at about 4 or about 12 weeks, were pooled. This CDR3 contains 19 residues. Germline CDR1 is KGHSH and CDR2 is LQKENI. The V gene lost 3 bases and the J gene lost 6 bases, with 30 bases spanning the gap. Only in-frame clones appear in the TCRdb table, and some are missing; sequencing was by immunoSEQ multiplex PCR. The sample lists about 120,000 clones, about 91% occurring once. The receptor comes from an adult who received the AZD1222 COVID-19 vaccine. This chain joins TRBV18 and TRBJ2-7; possibly TRBD1 for D (6 bases). The source material was peripheral blood, sampled 28 days after the second AZD1222 dose. The CDR3 here is CASSPGFPRATGSGSEQYF. CDR3 sequence (DNA): TGTGCCAGCTCACCGGGATTCCCACGGGCAACAGGGTCCGGTTCCGAGCAGTACTTC.